The 17 T cell receptor beta chains below come from one sample, sequenced in a study of blood T cell repertoires in COVID-19. Clones were read by immunoSEQ multiplex PCR, and TCRdb kept only the in-frame ones, dropping some. The sample lists roughly 230,000 clones; 83% were seen once. Source material: peripheral blood. Every receptor here comes from a human donor in a cohort sampled during active COVID-19.

The J gene is TRBJ2-7, the V gene TRBV13; D is undetermined. Germline V gives CDR1 PRHDT, CDR2 FYEKMQ (reference sequence). V dropped 5 bases and J dropped 0 bases, with 11 bases sitting between them. This CDR3 spans 14 amino acids. CDR3 nucleotide sequence: TGTGCCAGCAGCCCCCCGCGGCCCTCCTACGAGCAGTACTTC. It specifies CASSPPRPSYEQYF.

This chain links TRBV19 with TRBJ2-7; 7 nucleotides agree with TRBD2. Germline CDR1 is LNHDA and CDR2 is SQIVND (reference sequence). With 5 bases clipped from V and 0 bases from J, the junction kept 10 bases outside the gene matches. This CDR3 is built from 16 residues. DNA of the CDR3: TGTGCCAGTAGTCGAGGGGAGGGGTACCACTCCTACGAGCAGTACTTC. This codes for CASSRGEGYHSYEQYF.

The V and J genes are TRBV9 and TRBJ2-2; 7 nucleotides line up with TRBD1. The ends lost 0 bases at V and 1 base at J; junction bases unmatched: 6. This CDR3 contains 17 residues. Germline V lookup: CDR1 SGDLS, CDR2 YYNGEE. The CDR3 sequence is CASSVVSGTVNTGELFF. CDR3 in DNA: TGTGCCAGCAGCGTAGTTTCTGGGACAGTGAACACCGGGGAGCTGTTTTTT.

This chain uses TRBV12-3 or TRBV12-4 with TRBJ1-4; D is unresolved. This CDR3 is 12 amino acids long. Trimming stripped 8 bases from V and 4 bases from J, with 8 bases between. In DNA, the CDR3 is TGTGCCAGCGGAGAACTTAATGAAAAACTGTTTTTT. This codes for CASGELNEKLFF.

The genes are TRBV5-1 and TRBJ2-6, with D unresolved. Germline lookup yields CDR1 SGHRS and CDR2 YFSETQ. V gave up 2 bases and J gave up 0 bases, with 12 bases separating them. This CDR3 is 17 amino acids long. The chain's CDR3 is CASSFGQASSGANVLTF. As DNA, the CDR3 is TGCGCCAGCAGCTTTGGTCAGGCCTCCTCTGGGGCCAACGTCCTGACTTTC.

The CDR3 coding sequence is TGTGCCAGCAGGCCACCCGGGACAGGAACGTACGAGCAGTACTTC. Protein sequence: CASRPPGTGTYEQYF. The genes are TRBV28 and TRBJ2-7; TRBD1 aligns across 8 bases. V shed 6 bases and J 4 bases; nucleotides not matched to a gene: 11. From germline, CDR1 is MDHEN and CDR2 SYDVKM. The CDR3 sequence is 15 residues long.

The genes are TRBV19 and TRBJ1-2; D is ambiguous. V lost 6 bases, J lost 6 bases, and 14 bases lay in between. This CDR3 has 13 amino acids. Germline lookup yields CDR1 LNHDA and CDR2 SQIVND (reference sequence). CDR3 sequence (DNA): TGTGCCAGTAGGGTACTAGCCGGGGATGGCTACACCTTC. Amino acid sequence: CASRVLAGDGYTF.

The chain has TRBV12-3 or TRBV12-4 and TRBJ2-1; D might be TRBD2 (6 bases). V lost 7 bases, J lost 8 bases, and 15 bases lay in between. This CDR3 comprises 13 residues. DNA for the CDR3: TGTGCCAGCAACTCTAACCGCGGGGATGAGCAGTTCTTC. This codes for CASNSNRGDEQFF.

This rearrangement joins TRBV28 to TRBJ2-3; 10 bases line up with TRBD2. Germline V CDR1 and CDR2: MDHEN, SYDVKM. There are 19 residues in the CDR3. J lost 0 bases, V lost 5 bases, and 14 bases had no gene match. CDR3 sequence: CASSGSPVTSGISTDTQYF. Written as DNA, the CDR3 is TGTGCCAGCAGTGGCTCGCCTGTCACTAGCGGGATAAGCACAGATACGCAGTATTTT.

The chain couples TRBV5-1 to TRBJ1-3; D is unresolved. The CDR3 has 12 residues. Germline loops: CDR1 SGHRS, CDR2 YFSETQ. The V gene lost 2 bases and the J gene lost 8 bases, with 8 bases spanning the gap. CDR3 bases: TGCGCCAGCAGCTTTTCAGGTGACACCATATATTTT. It is translated as CASSFSGDTIYF.

V usage is TRBV4-2 and J usage is TRBJ2-5, with 8 bases identical to TRBD2. V shed 2 bases and J 5 bases; nucleotides not matched to a gene: 13. Germline CDR1 and CDR2: LGHNA and YNFKEQ. CDR3 length: 17 amino acids. CDR3 sequence reads: CASSQLSRGGQGETQYF. Written as DNA, the CDR3 is TGTGCCAGCAGCCAACTGTCCCGGGGGGGCCAAGGGGAGACCCAGTACTTC.

This CDR3 reads CASTSDGANTGELFF. In DNA form, the CDR3 reads TGTGCCAGCACGTCGGACGGGGCGAACACCGGGGAGCTGTTTTTT. This chain joins TRBV2 and TRBJ2-2, with D possibly being TRBD2 (5 bases). The V gene lost 7 bases and the J gene lost 0 bases, with 12 bases spanning the gap. CDR1 and CDR2 (germline): SNHLY, FYNNEI. This CDR3 region has 15 residues.

The chain's CDR3 is CASSLALTSGNHGELFF. DNA for the CDR3: TGCGCCAGCAGCTTGGCCTTGACTAGCGGGAATCACGGGGAGCTGTTTTTT. J is TRBJ2-2 and V is TRBV5-1, with TRBD2 matching 11 bases. J gave up 7 bases and V 0 bases, and 8 bases lay outside the gene matches. The CDR3 totals 17 residues. Germline V gene data show CDR1 as SGHRS and CDR2 as YFSETQ.

The chain recombines TRBV9 with TRBJ2-7; 8 positions match TRBD2. The V gene's germline CDR1 is SGDLS and CDR2 YYNGEE. The CDR3 runs to 16 residues. V lost 0 bases to trimming and J lost 4 bases; unmatched junction nucleotides: 9. The CDR3 region is CASSVGYGRGTYEQYF. The CDR3 DNA follows: TGTGCCAGCAGCGTAGGGTACGGGAGGGGAACTTACGAGCAGTACTTC.

The V and J genes are TRBV10-1 and TRBJ2-1; the match to TRBD1 covers 8 bases. V was pared by 2 bases and J by 1 base, with 7 bases of the junction left unmatched. CDR1 and CDR2 from the germline V gene are WNHNN and SYGVQD (reference sequence). The CDR3 extends over 17 amino acids. CDR3 residues: CASSENRQGPSYNEQFF. The CDR3 DNA reads TGCGCCAGCAGTGAGAACAGACAGGGGCCGTCCTACAATGAGCAGTTCTTC.

The chain uses TRBV21-1 and TRBJ1-2; the table's D call TRBD1 went unverified against the DNA. TRBV21-1 is shown as a pseudogene. The CDR3 runs 13 residues. CDR3 amino acids: CASSKRTDYGYTF. CDR3 sequence (DNA): TGTGCCAGCAGCAAACGGACAGACTATGGCTACACCTTC.

The V call is TRBV19, the J call TRBJ2-3; 8 bases are shared with TRBD2. J lost 4 bases, V lost 3 bases, and 3 bases had no gene match. CDR3 length equals 14 residues. In germline, CDR1 is LNHDA, CDR2 SQIVND (reference sequence). CDR3 in amino acids: CASSIMRGADTQYF. The CDR3 DNA sequence: TGTGCCAGTAGTATTATGCGGGGGGCAGATACGCAGTATTTT.